Below, one TCR beta chain is given with its context. Its antigen remains unidentified. The entry originates in a study of a mutant IDH1 vaccine in newly diagnosed glioma. Across the whole study: Vaccination started 4-6 weeks after radiotherapy alone, or with temozolomide cycles. General study findings and limits: Induction of immune responses by the vaccine occurred in more than 85% of patients.

This table comes from immunoSEQ multiplex PCR, and its TCRdb copy is limited to in-frame clones, with some not included. The sample has around 50,000 clones, around four fifths seen once; the top ten hold around 4.9%. Trimming took 3 bases from V and 1 from J, leaving 15 bases between them. The CDR3 consists of 16 residues. CDR1 is SGDLS and CDR2 is YYNGEE in the germline V gene. Documented time point: week 5, during vaccination. Every single dose of the vaccine, 300 ug of mutant IDH1 20-mer peptide, came with topical imiquimod. The chain joins TRBV9 to TRBJ2-3; D assignment may be TRBD1 or TRBD2 (7 bases each). The sample in question was PBMCs, obtained from a glioma patient whose treatment included an IDH1 peptide vaccine. The clonotype was recovered from a man between 50 and 59 years old with glioma. CDR3 in amino acids: CASSAQGGGGTDTQYF. For the CDR3, the DNA is TGTGCCAGCAGCGCCCAGGGGGGAGGGGGCACAGATACGCAGTATTTT.